This TCR beta chain was captured in a study of T-cell reconstitution after alpha-beta-depleted transplantation in children. Unique molecular identifiers were incorporated into the prepared TCRbeta library. TCRdb redid the calling of the PCR reads with MiXCR, one entry per CDR3 protein. The sample lists under 750,000 distinct CDR3 sequences, around 23% occurring once. The origin of this receptor is a boy younger than two who had a stem cell transplant for acute myeloid leukemia, so the T cells may come from the graft donor. The specimen comprised PBMCs, mostly from graft donor cells, sampled 360 days after TCRalphabeta/CD19-depleted stem cell transplant.

The CDR3 DNA reads as TGTGCCAGCAGCCTCCCTGAGGGCCCAGACACCGGGGAGCTGTTTTTT. It yields the protein CASSLPEGPDTGELFF. The rearrangement uses TRBV7-2 and TRBJ2-2, with a possible D match to TRBD2 (5 bases). CDR3 length: 16 residues. Germline CDR1 and CDR2: SGHTA and FQGNSA. Trimming removed 5 bases at V and 3 bases at J, with 16 bases between.